This TCR beta chain originates from a study of sequential checkpoint blockade in melanoma (dated by TCRdb to about 2019). General notes on the study: Using 1:1 randomization, the trial assigned patients either to first-line nivolumab followed by ipilimumab (arm A) or to ipilimumab followed by nivolumab (arm B). Maintenance nivolumab came after each of the two trial sequences. DNA from about 100 melanoma tumor samples collected before treatment underwent TCRbeta immunosequencing. For about two dozen patients, matched tumor biopsies were obtained before treatment and at week 13, following single-agent nivolumab (arm A) or ipilimumab (arm B). The same lesion was the source of roughly four fifths of the matched pre- and post-treatment tumor biopsy pairs.

Per the publication, the treatment or condition label means: randomized to nivolumab then ipilimumab (arm A) or the reverse (arm B). None of the patients in the trial had previously been given DNA-damaging chemotherapy. Samples came from patients with melanoma in CheckMate 064, a randomized, open-label phase II trial of sequential checkpoint blockade. Genomic DNA from formalin-fixed paraffin-embedded (FFPE) tissue samples served as the input for tumor TCR sequencing. This clone was observed a few times. Its recognized antigen is unknown. One junction end disagrees with the germline gene, perhaps due to a read error. TCRbeta CDR3 regions were immunosequenced from genomic DNA with the immunoSEQ Assay. Genomic DNA was amplified by bias-controlled multiplex PCR before high-throughput sequencing. Per the original workflow: To quantify the absolute abundance of each unique TCRbeta CDR3 region, the sequences were collapsed and filtered. Clonality, defined as 1 minus Pielou's evenness, was calculated using only productive rearrangements. Tumor T-cell fraction was calculated by normalizing TCRbeta template counts to usable DNA, which was estimated from several housekeeping genes. A previously published method was used to identify clones with significantly greater frequencies in on-treatment samples than in baseline samples. TCRdb's version of the immuneACCESS table is confined to in-frame rearrangements and falls short of the full clone set. An unresolved V gene accounts for under half of the shortfall where checked; the remainder is of unknown origin. Clonal size and the V and J genes are those of that table, whereas D and trimming came from the DNA. The sample includes roughly 18,000 clones, with more than 25% observed a single time. The ten most abundant clones make up around 6.7% of the sample.

CDR1 and CDR2, looked up from the germline V gene, are MNHGY and SAAAGT. Spanning cysteine to phenylalanine, the CDR3 consists of 14 amino acids. Solely the CDR3 DNA is kept, with 42 bases framed from the first base. The paper as a whole reports these results and caveats: The response-prediction model combining TCR metrics and mutation burden needs validation in larger, independent patient cohorts. Within-arm analyses of tumor T-cell fraction were constrained by small sample sizes and reduced statistical power. Tumor T-cell fraction and clonality were correlated with PD-L1 staining and CD8+ T-cell counts, but not with mutational load. Among patients in the nivolumab-first arm (arm A), tumor TIL clonality before treatment was associated with response (P = .04). Patients whose tumor T-cell fraction and clonality increased by week 13 were about 30 times more likely to achieve clinical benefit.

The TCR was taken from a human donor with melanoma. Recombination joined TRBV6-8 with TRBJ2-1; TRBD1 is a weak D gene call, 6 bases matching. This material consisted of tumor tissue (inferred from file names), taken from a patient given nivolumab and ipilimumab in sequence. In nucleotide form, the sequence is TGTGCCATCAGTGGACAGAGCTCCTACAATGAGCAGTTCTTC. Translated, this gives CAISGQSSYNEQFF.